This T cell receptor beta chain was observed in a study of T-cell reconstitution after alpha-beta-depleted transplantation in children. The TCRbeta library was prepared with unique molecular identifiers. TCRdb fed the PCR reads into MiXCR, producing one record per CDR3 protein. The repertoire holds 65,000 to 85,000 distinct CDR3 sequences, with 9.5% to 13% as singletons. Study-wide points: Among T cells one year after transplant, newly produced cells accounted for most counts and diversity. Some patients owed their high day-60 TCRbeta diversity to surviving recipient T cells and thymic progenitors. At around two months after transplant, the alpha-beta T cells were reportedly derived from several hundred expanded clones that came from non-depleted graft cells.

This clonotype was seen repeatedly, ten times or more. The target antigen is unknown. Germline lookup yields CDR1 KGHDR and CDR2 SFDVKD. The CDR3 is 15 residues long. J was trimmed by 5 bases and V by 3 bases; bases with no gene match: 4. The V gene is TRBV24-1, the J gene TRBJ1-1; 11 bases agree with TRBD1. The receptor's source is a boy between 5 and 17 years old with acute myeloid leukemia, due to receive a stem cell transplant. Sequences were derived from PBMCs, sampled before TCRalphabeta/CD19-depleted stem cell transplant. CDR3 sequence (DNA): TGTGCCACCAGTGATCCCGGGACAGGGGGAACTGAAGCTTTCTTT. Protein product: CATSDPGTGGTEAFF.